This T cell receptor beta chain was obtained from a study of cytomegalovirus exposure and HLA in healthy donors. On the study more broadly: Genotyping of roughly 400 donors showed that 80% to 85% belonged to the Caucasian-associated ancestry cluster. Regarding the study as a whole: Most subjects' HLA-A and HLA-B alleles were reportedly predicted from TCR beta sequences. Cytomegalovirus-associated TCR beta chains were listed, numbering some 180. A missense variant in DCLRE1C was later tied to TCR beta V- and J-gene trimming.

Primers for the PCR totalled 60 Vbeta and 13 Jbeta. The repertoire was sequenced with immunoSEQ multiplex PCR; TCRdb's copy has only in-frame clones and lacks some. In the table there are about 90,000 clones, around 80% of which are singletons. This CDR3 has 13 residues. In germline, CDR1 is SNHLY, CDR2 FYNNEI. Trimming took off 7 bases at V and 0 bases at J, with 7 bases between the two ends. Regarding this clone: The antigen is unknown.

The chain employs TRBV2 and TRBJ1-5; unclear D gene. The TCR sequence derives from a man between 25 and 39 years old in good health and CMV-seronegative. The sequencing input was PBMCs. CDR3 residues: CASTQYSNQPQHF. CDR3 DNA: TGTGCCAGCACCCAGTATAGCAATCAGCCCCAGCATTTT.